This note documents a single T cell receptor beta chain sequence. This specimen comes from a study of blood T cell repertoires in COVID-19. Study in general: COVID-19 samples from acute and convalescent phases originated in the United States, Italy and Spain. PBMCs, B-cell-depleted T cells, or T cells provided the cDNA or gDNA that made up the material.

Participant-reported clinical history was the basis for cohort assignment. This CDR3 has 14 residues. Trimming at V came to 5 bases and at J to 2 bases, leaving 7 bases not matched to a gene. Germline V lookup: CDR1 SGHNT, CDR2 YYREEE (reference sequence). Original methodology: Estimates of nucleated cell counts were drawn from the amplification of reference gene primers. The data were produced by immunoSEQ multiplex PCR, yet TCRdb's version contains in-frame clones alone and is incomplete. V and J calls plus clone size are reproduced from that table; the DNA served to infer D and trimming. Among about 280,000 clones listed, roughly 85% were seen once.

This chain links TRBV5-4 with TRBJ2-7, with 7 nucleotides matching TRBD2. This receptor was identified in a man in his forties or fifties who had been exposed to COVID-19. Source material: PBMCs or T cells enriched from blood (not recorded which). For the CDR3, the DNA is TGTGCCAGCAGTGCCGGGACTACCCCCTACGAGCAGTACTTC. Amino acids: CASSAGTTPYEQYF.